A single sample is the source of the 32 T cell receptor beta chains below, sequenced in a study of OX40 agonist ivuxolimab in advanced cancers. Profiled with immunoSEQ multiplex PCR; TCRdb holds only in-frame clones, not every one. The table lists around 76,000 clones, over 80% of them singletons. Source: CD4+ or CD8+ T cells sorted from blood, taken in a trial of the OX40 agonist ivuxolimab. The receptors come from an adult with an advanced solid tumor such as melanoma, head and neck, liver or kidney cancer.

The rearrangement uses TRBV2 and TRBJ1-1; D call uncertain. The CDR3 contains 13 residues. V was clipped by 0 bases and J by 1 base, with 3 bases between them. Germline V gives CDR1 SNHLY, CDR2 FYNNEI. The CDR3: CASSEAPNTEAFF. CDR3 DNA sequence: TGTGCCAGCAGTGAAGCACCGAACACTGAAGCTTTCTTT.

CDR3 sequence (DNA): TGCAGCGCCTCCGGCGGGACACAACTTACTGAAGCTTTCTTT. Amino acid sequence: CSASGGTQLTEAFF. The V call is TRBV29-1, the J call TRBJ1-1, with a possible D match to TRBD1 (6 bases). V lost 7 bases and J 5 bases, leaving 20 bases between the germline ends. The CDR3 consists of 14 residues. CDR1 is SQVTM, CDR2 ANQGSEA, per germline.

The chain employs TRBV5-6 and TRBJ1-5; D uncertain. The CDR3 length is 14 residues. The V gene's germline CDR1 is SGHDT and CDR2 YYEEEE. The ends were cut back, 1 base at V and 4 bases at J, with 9 bases in the middle. The CDR3 DNA sequence: TGTGCCAGCAGCTTGAGGATCGCAAATCAGCCCCAGCATTTT. Translated, it gives CASSLRIANQPQHF.

This clone appeared a single time. The chain has TRBV30 and TRBJ2-7; 7 nucleotides align to TRBD1. Germline V gives CDR1 GTSNPN, CDR2 SVGIG (reference sequence). CDR3 length: 13 amino acids. Trimming removed 5 bases from V and 7 bases from J; junction bases left unmatched: 11. CDR3 region: CAWGRTGVGEQYF. In DNA form, the CDR3 reads TGTGCCTGGGGGAGAACAGGGGTCGGGGAGCAGTACTTC.

This rearrangement joins TRBV11-2 to TRBJ1-6; 8 bases are shared with TRBD1. Germline CDR1 SGHAT, CDR2 FQNNGV. J lost 6 bases, V lost 3 bases, and 7 bases had no gene match. This CDR3 contains 16 residues. For the CDR3, the DNA is TGTGCCAGCAGCTTTGGGGTACAGGGGGGTAATTCACCCCTCCACTTT. Translating gives CASSFGVQGGNSPLHF.

This chain connects TRBV9 to TRBJ2-1; D ambiguous. There are 14 residues in the CDR3. Trimming stripped 3 bases from V and 6 bases from J, with 13 bases between. Germline assignment: CDR1 SGDLS and CDR2 YYNGEE. CDR3 sequence reads: CASSAGGGFNEQFF. CDR3 in DNA: TGTGCCAGCAGCGCCGGTGGCGGCTTCAATGAGCAGTTCTTC.

The V call is TRBV18, the J call TRBJ1-4, with unresolved D. V dropped 3 bases and J dropped 4 bases, with 9 bases sitting between them. CDR3 length equals 14 residues. Looked up from germline, CDR1 is KGHSH and CDR2 is LQKENI. The CDR3 DNA follows: TGTGCCAGCTCACCCGGGCCAAGTAATGAAAAACTGTTTTTT. Its translation is CASSPGPSNEKLFF.

The CDR3 DNA reads TGCAGCGTTGCCGGGACTACAACTGGAAACACCATATATTTT. Encoded protein: CSVAGTTTGNTIYF. The chain recombines TRBV29-1 with TRBJ1-3; D is perhaps TRBD1 (5 bases). The V gene's germline CDR1 is SQVTM and CDR2 ANQGSEA. The CDR3 extends over 14 amino acids. The V and J ends lost 4 bases and 2 bases respectively, with 12 bases between them.

V gene TRBV5-8 combines with J gene TRBJ1-1; D is ambiguous. The CDR3 is 12 amino acids. Between the trimmed V and J ends, which lost 4 bases and 8 bases, there was a span of 12 bases. CDR1 SGHTS and CDR2 YDEGEE come from the germline V gene. The CDR3 DNA reads TGTGCCAGCAGCCGGGCCGGACGGGAAGCTTTCTTT. Translating it yields CASSRAGREAFF.

V gene TRBV9 combines with J gene TRBJ1-1, with TRBD1 matching 8 bases. The CDR3 has 15 residues. Germline assignment: CDR1 SGDLS and CDR2 YYNGEE. J gave up 4 bases and V 3 bases, and 8 bases lay outside the gene matches. As DNA, the CDR3 is TGTGCCAGCAGCGCCTTGGGACAGGAGAGCACTGAAGCTTTCTTT. Translated: CASSALGQESTEAFF.

The J gene is TRBJ2-5, the V gene TRBV7-9; possible D gene TRBD2, 5 bases. V shed 1 base and J shed 11 bases, with 20 bases lying between them. The CDR3 spans 15 residues. CDR1 SEHNR and CDR2 FQNEAQ come from the germline V gene (reference sequence). The CDR3 nucleotides read TGTGCCAGCAGCTTAGACACCGACCCTCTACGAGGGCAGTACTTC. The encoded protein is CASSLDTDPLRGQYF.

J is TRBJ1-5 and V is TRBV7-6, with a tentative D call TRBD1 (6 bases). Germline V gives CDR1 SGHVS, CDR2 FNYEAQ. The germline V and J ends were trimmed by 4 bases and 3 bases, with 10 bases remaining between them. This CDR3 comprises 14 residues. The CDR3 DNA reads as TGTGCCAGCAGCTCGGGACAAGTCAATCAGCCCCAGCATTTT. Amino acids: CASSSGQVNQPQHF. The complete variable domain, with remaining parts taken from reference TRBV7-6 and TRBJ1-5, reads GAGVSQSPRYKVTKRGQDVALRCDPISGHVSLYWYRQALGQGPEFLTYFNYEAQQDKSGLPNDRFSAERPEGSISTLTIQRTEQRDSAMYRCASSSGQVNQPQHFGDGTRLSIL.

This sequence joins TRBV5-8 and TRBJ1-3; tentative D call: TRBD1 (6 bases). This CDR3 has 15 amino acids. The germline V gene encodes CDR1 SGHTS and CDR2 YDEGEE. Trimming pared 2 bases from V and 3 bases from J, leaving 12 bases between. The CDR3 reads CASSFTGLIGNTIYF. The CDR3 DNA reads as TGTGCCAGCAGCTTCACAGGGCTTATTGGAAACACCATATATTTT.

The V call is TRBV10-3, the J call TRBJ1-5; no reliable D call. Trimming took 10 bases from V and 4 from J, leaving 14 bases between them. CDR1 is ENHRY and CDR2 is SYGVKD in the germline V gene. The CDR3 covers 13 residues. As DNA, the CDR3 is TGTGCCAGCCATGACGCAACTAATCAGCCCCAGCATTTT. This encodes CASHDATNQPQHF.

The CDR3 here is CASSPRDSWSGYTF. For the CDR3, the DNA is TGTGCCAGCAGTCCGAGGGACAGTTGGTCTGGCTACACCTTC. The chain is built from TRBV28 and TRBJ1-2, with 7 bases lining up with TRBD1. There are 14 residues in the CDR3. Germline trimming cut 5 bases from V and 7 bases from J; bases unmatched to any gene: 10. The germline gives CDR1 MDHEN, CDR2 SYDVKM.

The chain carries TRBV7-2 and TRBJ1-2, with 7 nucleotides matching TRBD1. CDR3 length: 17 amino acids. V shed 4 bases and J 2 bases; nucleotides not matched to a gene: 13. In germline, CDR1 is SGHTA, CDR2 FQGNSA. This CDR3 reads CASSSYRDRMTNYGYTF. The CDR3 nucleotides read TGTGCCAGCAGCTCCTACCGGGACAGAATGACAAACTATGGCTACACCTTC.

This chain links TRBV19 with TRBJ1-2, with 10 bases identical to TRBD1. Trimming took 6 bases from V and 9 from J; bases not matched to a gene: 7. Germline loops: CDR1 LNHDA, CDR2 SQIVND (reference sequence). The CDR3 consists of 13 residues. As DNA, the CDR3 is TGTGCCAGTAGAGGGGACAGGGGTGGGAGCTACACCTTC. This translates into CASRGDRGGSYTF.

This chain links TRBV7-2 with TRBJ1-2; possible D gene TRBD1, 5 bases. The V gene's germline CDR1 is SGHTA and CDR2 FQGNSA. V was clipped by 5 bases and J by 4 bases, with 8 bases between them. The CDR3 has 12 residues. This CDR3 is CASSRQSYGYTF. Written as DNA, the CDR3 is TGTGCCAGCAGCCGACAGAGCTATGGCTACACCTTC.

The DNA of the CDR3 is TGTGCCAGCAGTGCCGCGGGGGGGCATGATACGCAGTATTTT. It is translated as CASSAAGGHDTQYF. V and J are TRBV25-1 and TRBJ2-3; the match to TRBD2 covers 9 bases. Germline loops: CDR1 MGHDK, CDR2 SYGVNS. The CDR3 is made up of 14 amino acids. V was pared by 4 bases and J by 6 bases, with 5 bases of the junction left unmatched.

This clone came up once. This chain uses TRBV9 with TRBJ2-7, with D uncertain. Trimming took off 0 bases at V and 5 bases at J, with 6 bases between the two ends. Germline V CDR1 and CDR2: SGDLS, YYNGEE. The length of the CDR3 is 12 residues. CDR3 region: CASSVALDEQYF. The CDR3 bases are TGTGCCAGCAGCGTAGCTCTCGACGAGCAGTACTTC. Combining the CDR3 with reference TRBV9 and TRBJ2-7 gives the whole variable domain DSGVTQTPKHLITATGQRVTLRCSPRSGDLSVYWYQQSLDQGLQFLIQYYNGEERAKGNILERFSAQQFPDLHSELNLSSLELGDSALYFCASSVALDEQYFGPGTRLTVT.

Here the CDR3 DNA reads TGTGCCAGCTCAATTCCGGTGGGGGATCCCTACGAGCAGTACTTC. Translation: CASSIPVGDPYEQYF. The gene calls are TRBV7-2 and TRBJ2-7, with D tentatively TRBD1 or TRBD2 (5 bases each). CDR3 length: 15 residues. The germline gives CDR1 SGHTA, CDR2 FQGNSA. V lost 8 bases to trimming and J lost 2 bases, with 19 bases between them.

The chain recombines TRBV28 with TRBJ2-1; 10 bases match TRBD1. With 6 bases clipped from V and 4 bases from J, the junction kept 6 bases outside the gene matches. Germline CDR1 and CDR2: MDHEN and SYDVKM. The CDR3 sequence is 15 residues long. The CDR3, as DNA: TGTGCCAGCAGATACCGGGACAGGGGTTACAATGAGCAGTTCTTC. Translated: CASRYRDRGYNEQFF.

The J gene is TRBJ2-7, the V gene TRBV2, with a tentative D call TRBD1 (5 bases). Trimming left V 4 bases short and J 6 bases short, with 10 bases between. This CDR3 contains 12 residues. Germline-derived CDR1 and CDR2 are SNHLY and FYNNEI. CDR3 amino acids: CASSGLGVEQYF. The CDR3 bases are TGTGCCAGCAGTGGGCTAGGGGTCGAGCAGTACTTC.

This chain links TRBV4-1 with TRBJ1-4; 7 nucleotides agree with TRBD1. The J segment lost 5 bases and the V segment lost 6 bases, leaving 9 bases of the junction unmatched. The CDR3 covers 15 residues. Germline V gene data show CDR1 as MGHRA and CDR2 as YSYEKL. The CDR3 coding sequence is TGCGCCAGCAGACTACAGGGGATAGGAAATGAAAAACTGTTTTTT. It yields the protein CASRLQGIGNEKLFF.

The chain uses TRBV7-8 and TRBJ1-2; D is unresolved. This CDR3 has 14 amino acids. Germline CDR1 SGHVS, CDR2 FQNEAQ. The germline V and J ends were trimmed by 1 base and 2 bases, with 8 bases remaining between them. DNA of the CDR3: TGTGCCAGCAGCTTAGAGGCTGCGAACTATGGCTACACCTTC. It encodes CASSLEAANYGYTF. Complete variable domain (other parts from reference TRBV7-8 and TRBJ1-2): GAGVSQSPRYKVAKRGQDVALRCDPISGHVSLFWYQQALGQGPEFLTYFQNEAQLDKSGLPSDRFFAERPEGSVSTLKIQRTQQEDSAVYLCASSLEAANYGYTFGSGTRLTVV.

This rearrangement joins TRBV6-1 to TRBJ2-7; 10 nucleotides match TRBD2. Germline V CDR1 and CDR2: MNHNS, SASEGT. The CDR3 runs 13 residues. V gave up 1 base and J gave up 9 bases; unmatched junction bases: 3. Here the CDR3 DNA reads TGTGCCAGCAGTGAAGGGCTAGCGGGAGTGCAGTACTTC. Protein sequence: CASSEGLAGVQYF.

The J gene is TRBJ1-5, the V gene TRBV30; D gene ambiguous. This CDR3 contains 13 residues. With 0 bases removed from V and 7 bases from J, the gap between germline ends came to 10 bases. The germline V gene encodes CDR1 GTSNPN and CDR2 SVGIG (reference sequence). For the CDR3, the DNA is TGTGCCTGGAGTGTTATAGGTAGACAGCCCCAGCATTTT. It yields the protein CAWSVIGRQPQHF.

The chain couples TRBV5-4 to TRBJ2-1; D uncertain. Trimming removed 0 bases from V and 0 bases from J, with 7 bases in between. This CDR3 contains 15 residues. The germline gives CDR1 SGHNT, CDR2 YYREEE (reference sequence). The CDR3 DNA sequence: TGTGCCAGCAGCTTGGACACATACTCCTACAATGAGCAGTTCTTC. Protein sequence: CASSLDTYSYNEQFF.

The V call is TRBV19, the J call TRBJ1-1; D gene uncertain. Between the trimmed V and J ends, which lost 3 bases and 7 bases, there was a span of 9 bases. Looked up from germline, CDR1 is LNHDA and CDR2 is SQIVND (reference sequence). The CDR3 contains 12 residues. CDR3 DNA: TGTGCCAGTAGTATCGTCACCGGTGAAGCTTTCTTT. Translated, it gives CASSIVTGEAFF.

The chain couples TRBV6-6 to TRBJ2-4; 7 positions match TRBD1. The CDR3 sequence is 14 residues long. Germline CDR1 is MNHNY and CDR2 is SVGAGI (reference sequence). The V gene end was trimmed by 0 bases and the J gene end by 12 bases; junction bases not matched to a gene: 8. CDR3 DNA: TGTGCCAGCAGTTACTCGACAGGGTCGCCCCATCAGTACTTC. Protein product: CASSYSTGSPHQYF.

The chain joins TRBV11-2 to TRBJ2-7; D remains ambiguous. This CDR3 spans 15 amino acids. Trimming left V 0 bases short and J 9 bases short, with 18 bases between. Germline CDR1 is SGHAT and CDR2 is FQNNGV. CDR3 DNA sequence: TGTGCCAGCAGCTTAGATACGCAGGCCCCACGGTGGCAGTACTTC. It codes for CASSLDTQAPRWQYF.

This chain links TRBV5-1 with TRBJ1-1; D remains ambiguous. The CDR3 is 13 amino acids. Per the germline V gene, CDR1 is SGHRS and CDR2 is YFSETQ. Trimming stripped 0 bases from V and 4 bases from J, with 7 bases between. CDR3 DNA sequence: TGCGCCAGCAGCTTGGACGTGGGCACTGAAGCTTTCTTT. It is translated as CASSLDVGTEAFF.